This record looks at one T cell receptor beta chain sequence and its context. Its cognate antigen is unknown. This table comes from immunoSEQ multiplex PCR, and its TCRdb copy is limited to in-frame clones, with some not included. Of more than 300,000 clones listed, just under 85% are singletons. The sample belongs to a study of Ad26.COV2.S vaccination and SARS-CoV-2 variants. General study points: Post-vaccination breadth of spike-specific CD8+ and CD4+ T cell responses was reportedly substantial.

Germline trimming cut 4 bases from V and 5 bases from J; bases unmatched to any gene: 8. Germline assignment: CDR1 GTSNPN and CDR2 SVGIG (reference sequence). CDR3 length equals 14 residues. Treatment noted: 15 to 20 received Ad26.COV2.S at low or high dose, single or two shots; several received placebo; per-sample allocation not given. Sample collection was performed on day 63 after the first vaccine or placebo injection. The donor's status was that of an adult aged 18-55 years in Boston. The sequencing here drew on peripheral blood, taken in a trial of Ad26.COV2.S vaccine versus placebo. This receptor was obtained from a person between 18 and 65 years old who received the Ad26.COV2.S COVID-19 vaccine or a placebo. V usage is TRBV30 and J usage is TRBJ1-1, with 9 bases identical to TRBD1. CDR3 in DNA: TGTGCCTGGACTCTACAGGGGGCACCGACTGAAGCTTTCTTT. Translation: CAWTLQGAPTEAFF.